Listed here are 23 T cell receptor beta chains from one sample, sequenced in a study of cytomegalovirus exposure and HLA in healthy donors. The PCR used 60 Vbeta and 13 Jbeta primers. Profiled with immunoSEQ multiplex PCR; TCRdb holds only in-frame clones, not every one. The sample yields 150,000 to 200,000 clones, roughly 73% seen once. Material for sequencing was PBMCs. Receptors were obtained from a woman in her twenties or thirties in good health and CMV-seronegative.

This clone has more than one count but fewer than ten. The chain links TRBV6-6 to TRBJ2-7; the match to TRBD1 covers 8 bases. J lost 5 bases, V lost 2 bases, and 2 bases had no gene match. Germline CDR1 is MNHNY and CDR2 is SVGAGI (reference sequence). This CDR3 contains 13 residues. The CDR3 DNA sequence: TGTGCCAGCAGTTACCTGGACAGGGACGAGCAGTACTTC. This sequence encodes CASSYLDRDEQYF.

The CDR3 bases are TGTGCCAGCAGAGCACAGGGGGCCATGAACACTGAAGCTTTCTTT. This translates into CASRAQGAMNTEAFF. The chain carries TRBV7-2 and TRBJ1-1, with 9 positions matching TRBD1. Unmatched junction bases numbered 5, after V lost 6 bases and J lost 0 bases. The CDR3 sequence is 15 residues long. Looked up from germline, CDR1 is SGHTA and CDR2 is FQGNSA. Full variable domain (outside the CDR3, taken from reference TRBV7-2 and TRBJ1-1): GAGVSQSPSNKVTEKGKDVELRCDPISGHTALYWYRQSLGQGLEFLIYFQGNSAPDKSGLPSDRFSAERTGGSVSTLTIQRTQQEDSAVYLCASRAQGAMNTEAFFGQGTRLTVV.

The chain links TRBV2 to TRBJ1-1; D uncertain. The V end was cut by 7 bases, the J end by 0 bases, with 9 bases between. Germline V CDR1 and CDR2: SNHLY, FYNNEI. The length of the CDR3 is 13 residues. DNA for the CDR3: TGTGCCAGCAAAGTGGCCATGAACACTGAAGCTTTCTTT. It translates to CASKVAMNTEAFF.

The CDR3 protein is CASSQHRGSWTEAFF. The CDR3 DNA reads TGTGCCAGCAGCCAGCACAGGGGGTCTTGGACTGAAGCTTTCTTT. This sequence joins TRBV5-8 and TRBJ1-1; 8 bases are a match to TRBD1. Losses at the gene ends were 4 bases for V and 5 bases for J; bases not matched to a gene: 10. Germline lookup yields CDR1 SGHTS and CDR2 YDEGEE. This CDR3 has 15 residues.

This clone has a single count. This chain connects TRBV27 to TRBJ2-4; 13 bases map to TRBD2. The CDR3 spans 18 residues. V gave up 5 bases and J gave up 3 bases; unmatched junction bases: 10. Germline-derived CDR1 and CDR2 are MNHEY and SMNVEV (reference sequence). CDR3 protein: CASSPRTSGSGGKNIQYF. As DNA, the CDR3 is TGTGCCAGCAGTCCTCGGACTAGCGGGAGTGGAGGCAAAAACATTCAGTACTTC.

On this clone itself: Other DNA sequences in this sample translate to the same CDR3. The chain is built from TRBV7-9 and TRBJ1-2, with D possibly matching TRBD1 (6 bases). Trimming cost V 3 bases and J 4 bases, with 6 bases left between them. The germline CDR1 and CDR2 sequences are SEHNR and FQNEAQ (reference sequence). This CDR3 has 12 residues. Here the CDR3 DNA reads TGTGCCAGCAGCTTGGACAGCTATGGCTACACCTTC. Its protein is CASSLDSYGYTF.

The rearrangement joins TRBV6-1 to TRBJ2-3; 9 bases are shared with TRBD2. This CDR3 is 15 amino acids long. V trimming: 6 bases; J trimming: 4 bases; junction bases outside the gene matches: 8. Germline V lookup: CDR1 MNHNS, CDR2 SASEGT. CDR3 DNA sequence: TGTGCCAGCAGAGCTTATAGCGGGAGTTCAGATACGCAGTATTTT. Protein: CASRAYSGSSDTQYF.

Points on this clone: The germline gene is not matched at one end of the junction; a read error may be the cause. CDR3 sequence: CSSSSVGDSHNQPQHF. The CDR3 bases are TGTTCCAGCAGCTCCGTGGGGGACAGCCATAATCAGCCCCAGCATTTT. The chain is built from TRBV7-9 and TRBJ1-5; TRBD1 matches 7 bases. The CDR3 totals 16 residues. Germline V gene lookup returns CDR1 SEHNR and CDR2 FQNEAQ (reference sequence).

The V gene is TRBV18, the J gene TRBJ1-4; 10 positions match TRBD1. There are 18 residues in the CDR3. V trimming: 4 bases; J trimming: 0 bases; junction bases outside the gene matches: 8. Germline V gene data show CDR1 as KGHSH and CDR2 as LQKENI. CDR3 DNA: TGTGCCAGCTCACAACCGGGACAGGGGAGTGCAACTAATGAAAAACTGTTTTTT. It specifies CASSQPGQGSATNEKLFF.

The genes are TRBV4-1 and TRBJ2-1, with 11 bases fitting TRBD2. CDR1 and CDR2 from the germline V gene are MGHRA and YSYEKL. Trimming removed 0 bases from V and 7 bases from J; junction bases left unmatched: 8. The CDR3 has 17 amino acids. CDR3 bases: TGCGCCAGCAGCCAAGATCCCATAGCGGGAGGGCCGAATGAGCAGTTCTTC. Encoded protein: CASSQDPIAGGPNEQFF.

This clone showed up just a few times. The chain joins TRBV11-2 to TRBJ1-2; tentatively, D is TRBD1 (5 bases). The CDR3 spans 13 residues. Looked up from germline, CDR1 is SGHAT and CDR2 is FQNNGV. V gave up 5 bases and J gave up 5 bases, with 12 bases separating them. In DNA, the CDR3 is TGTGCCAGCAGCATTTGGACATCTTATGGCTACACCTTC. Its translation: CASSIWTSYGYTF.

The chain has TRBV10-1 and TRBJ1-4; TRBD1 matches 9 bases. The CDR3 runs to 14 residues. In germline, CDR1 is WNHNN, CDR2 SYGVQD (reference sequence). The V segment lost 4 bases and the J segment 8 bases; nucleotides outside the gene matches: 5. CDR3 sequence: CASSGGTGPEKLFF. For the CDR3, the DNA is TGCGCCAGCAGTGGAGGGACAGGGCCGGAAAAACTGTTTTTT.

The V call is TRBV5-1, the J call TRBJ2-5, with D possibly being TRBD1 (7 bases). This CDR3 contains 14 residues. V was shortened by 2 bases and J by 5 bases, with 13 bases between the two germline ends. Germline V gene sequence: CDR1 SGHRS, CDR2 YFSETQ. The CDR3 is CASSFQGGPETQYF. Written as DNA, the CDR3 is TGCGCCAGCAGCTTTCAGGGGGGCCCGGAGACCCAGTACTTC.

This sequence joins TRBV5-4 and TRBJ2-1; no reliable D call. Germline values: CDR1 SGHNT, CDR2 YYREEE (reference sequence). The V end lost 4 bases, the J end lost 8 bases, and 13 bases lay between the germline ends. The CDR3 has 13 residues. CDR3 nucleotides: TGTGCCAGCAGCCCCGGAGCTGCGGATGAGCAGTTCTTC. Its translation: CASSPGAADEQFF.

The chain joins TRBV6-1 to TRBJ1-5, with D perhaps TRBD1 (5 bases). The CDR3 consists of 15 residues. Germline V gene data show CDR1 as MNHNS and CDR2 as SASEGT. Trimming cost V 4 bases and J 1 base, with 11 bases left between them. CDR3: CASSAWQGSNQPQHF. CDR3 bases: TGTGCCAGCAGTGCTTGGCAGGGAAGCAATCAGCCCCAGCATTTT.

The chain has TRBV6-5 and TRBJ2-3, with 8 bases that match TRBD1. Trimming took 5 bases from V and 1 from J; bases not matched to a gene: 5. Per the germline V gene, CDR1 is MNHEY and CDR2 is SVGAGI. The CDR3 is 15 amino acids. In DNA, the CDR3 is TGTGCCAGCAGTCCCGACAGGGGTGGCACAGATACGCAGTATTTT. As protein: CASSPDRGGTDTQYF.

The CDR3 reads CASSLGGGWSTDTQYF. CDR3 sequence (DNA): TGCGCCAGCAGCTTGGGTGGCGGGTGGAGCACAGATACGCAGTATTTT. This rearrangement joins TRBV5-1 to TRBJ2-3; D might be TRBD2 (5 bases). V was trimmed by 0 bases and J by 0 bases, leaving 11 bases between them. CDR1 is SGHRS, CDR2 YFSETQ, per germline. The CDR3 contains 16 residues. The variable domain in full, completed from reference TRBV5-1 and TRBJ2-3, reads KAGVTQTPRYLIKTRGQQVTLSCSPISGHRSVSWYQQTPGQGLQFLFEYFSETQRNKGNFPGRFSGRQFSNSRSEMNVSTLELGDSALYLCASSLGGGWSTDTQYFGPGTRLTVL.

This clone was recorded once. This sequence joins TRBV7-9 and TRBJ1-5; the D gene is possibly TRBD1 (6 bases). Trimming removed 5 bases from V and 3 bases from J, with 17 bases in between. CDR1 is SEHNR and CDR2 is FQNEAQ in the germline V gene (reference sequence). This CDR3 is 16 amino acids long. The CDR3 region is CASSLSGGANNQPQHF. For the CDR3, the DNA is TGTGCCAGCAGCCTCTCTGGGGGCGCGAACAATCAGCCCCAGCATTTT.

Worth noting for this clone: The sample carries other DNA sequences with the same CDR3. This chain links TRBV5-1 with TRBJ2-7, with D possibly matching TRBD2 (6 bases). V was trimmed by 4 bases and J by 1 base, leaving 9 bases between them. CDR1 is SGHRS, CDR2 YFSETQ, per germline. The CDR3 has 13 amino acids. CDR3 DNA sequence: TGCGCCAGCAGCCCGGGAGAGTCCTACGAGCAGTACTTC. Translating gives CASSPGESYEQYF.

The chain carries TRBV5-1 and TRBJ1-4; a weak D match, TRBD1 (6 bases). Trimming left V 0 bases short and J 1 base short, with 7 bases between. CDR1 and CDR2 from the germline V gene are SGHRS and YFSETQ. This CDR3 region has 15 residues. The CDR3 DNA is TGCGCCAGCAGCTTGGGAGGGGGAACTAATGAAAAACTGTTTTTT. It is translated as CASSLGGGTNEKLFF.

The V and J genes are TRBV19 and TRBJ2-7; tentative D call: TRBD2 (6 bases). The CDR3 has 15 residues. Germline values: CDR1 LNHDA, CDR2 SQIVND (reference sequence). Trimming left V 2 bases short and J 2 bases short, with 13 bases between. CDR3 protein: CASSILGGAPYEQYF. The CDR3, as DNA: TGTGCCAGTAGTATACTAGGAGGGGCGCCCTACGAGCAGTACTTC. Looking up the rest from reference TRBV19 and TRBJ2-7 gives the full variable domain: DGGITQSPKYLFRKEGQNVTLSCEQNLNHDAMYWYRQDPGQGLRLIYYSQIVNDFQKGDIAEGYSVSREKKESFPLTVTSAQKNPTAFYLCASSILGGAPYEQYFGPGTRLTVT.

The chain couples TRBV18 to TRBJ2-5, with 7 positions matching TRBD1. The closer fit of TRBJ2-7 to the DNA end suggests the J call may be wrong. This CDR3 spans 17 amino acids. In germline, CDR1 is KGHSH, CDR2 LQKENI. In nucleotides, the CDR3 is TGTGCCAGCTCACCAAGGAGTGGGGGACAGATCTCCTACGAGCAGTACTTC. Its translation is CASSPRSGGQISYEQYF.

Here the CDR3 DNA reads TGTGCCATCTGGCGGGGTTCAGTCGACTCACCCCTCCACTTT. Translating gives CAIWRGSVDSPLHF. This sequence joins TRBV10-3 and TRBJ1-6; D not resolved. Germline V lookup: CDR1 ENHRY, CDR2 SYGVKD. The CDR3 has 14 residues. V dropped 8 bases and J dropped 10 bases, with 18 bases sitting between them.